This TCR beta chain comes out of a study of T-cell reconstitution after alpha-beta-depleted transplantation in children listed by TCRdb under 2016. General notes on the study: Using TCR repertoire profiling, the study quantitatively followed how T-cell immune reconstitution unfolded in children after TCRalphabeta/CD19-depleted allogeneic hematopoietic cell transplantation.

This sample's treatment or condition label indicates: allogeneic hematopoietic cell transplantation with graft depleted of TCRalphabeta T cells and CD19 B cells. TCRalphabeta/CD19-depleted allogeneic hematopoietic cell grafts were given to the transplant recipients, all of whom were children. Broad study findings and their caveats: In some patients, the high TCRbeta diversity seen at day 60 was put down to recipient T cells and intrathymic progenitors that had survived conditioning. The apparently early alphabetaT-cell count recovery about two months after transplant was reportedly dependent on only several hundred rapidly expanded clones derived from non-depleted graft cells. Hyperexpanded clone frequencies declined over subsequent months; after one year, T-cell counts and TCRbeta diversity were mostly attributed to newly produced T cells.

Library preparation employed PCR. The instrument given in TCRdb is Illumina HiSeq 2500. TCR libraries were prepared with molecular barcoding, using unique molecular identifiers to normalize TCRbeta repertoire quantification. TCRdb passed the public sequencing reads through fastp at Q25 and MiXCR, retaining productive beta sequences. Under each unique CDR3 protein, matching rows form one entry showing the most common genes and DNA. The sample table contains 300,000 to 350,000 distinct CDR3 sequences; only one count was recorded for more than 20% of them. In total, the top ten clones hold about a tenth of the sample. For this clonotype: The specificity of this receptor is unknown. No clone much larger than this one lies a single base away; base qualities are absent.

The CDR3 goes from the cysteine to the phenylalanine over 16 residues. The kept DNA is CDR3 alone, 48 bases in frame from the first base. Clipping removes 5 bases from V and 5 bases from J, with 8 as the unmatched junction base count. CDR1 and CDR2 were assigned from the germline V gene as SGHAT and FQNNGV. The rearranged chain carries TRBV11-2 and TRBJ2-7, with 14 junctional bases fitting TRBD2. This material consisted of PBMCs, mostly from graft donor cells, taken 180 days after TCRalphabeta/CD19-depleted stem cell transplant. The sequence derives from a male patient between 10 and 17 years old who had a stem cell transplant for acute lymphoblastic leukemia, so the T cells may come from the graft donor. The DNA is TGTGCCAGCAGCCTTAGGACTAGCGGGAGGAAGGACGAGCAGTACTTC. Its product reads: CASSLRTSGRKDEQYF. Supplemented by the reference TRBV11-2 and TRBJ2-7 proteins around the CDR3, the complete variable domain is EAGVAQSPRYKIIEKRQSVAFWCNPISGHATLYWYQQILGQGPKLLIQFQNNGVVDDSQLPKDRFSAERLKGVDSTLKIQPAKLEDSAVYLCASSLRTSGRKDEQYFGPGTRLTVT.